This T cell receptor beta chain was retrieved from a study of blood T cell repertoires in COVID-19. Profiling relied on immunoSEQ multiplex PCR, and the TCRdb table lists in-frame clones only, not all of them. The sample contains roughly 75,000 clones, roughly 90% of which appear only once. Per germline, CDR1 KGHDR and CDR2 SFDVKD. The CDR3 is 16 residues long. J gave up 3 bases and V 1 base, and 5 bases lay outside the gene matches. The TCR sequence derives from a man aged 80 or over in a cohort sampled during active COVID-19. Sequencing was carried out using peripheral blood. The chain links TRBV24-1 to TRBJ2-4, with TRBD1 matching over 7 bases. CDR3: CATSDFDRVGKNIQYF. In DNA, the CDR3 is TGTGCCACCAGTGATTTTGACAGGGTGGGCAAAAACATTCAGTACTTC.